Following are 3 T cell receptor beta chains from one sample sequenced in a study of Ad26.COV2.S vaccination and SARS-CoV-2 variants. TCRdb keeps only in-frame clones here, not all; method: immunoSEQ multiplex PCR. The profile shows a few hundred thousand clones, 89% of them singletons. The treatment is: 19 received Ad26.COV2.S at low or high dose, single or two shots; about 5 received placebo; per-sample allocation not given. At day 63 after the first vaccine or placebo injection, samples were drawn. The specimen comprised peripheral blood, sampled in a trial of Ad26.COV2.S vaccine versus placebo. Every receptor here comes from a person between 18 and 65 years old who received the Ad26.COV2.S COVID-19 vaccine or a placebo.

The rearrangement links TRBV11-2 to TRBJ2-5, with D perhaps TRBD1 (5 bases). V shed 3 bases and J shed 5 bases, with 10 bases lying between them. Germline V gene lookup returns CDR1 SGHAT and CDR2 FQNNGV. The CDR3 consists of 13 residues. CDR3 coding DNA: TGTGCCAGCAGCTTTTCGACAGAGGAGACCCAGTACTTC. Its translation is CASSFSTEETQYF.

Many counts were recorded for this clone. The CDR3 coding sequence is TGTGCCAGCAGTTACGGGAGCTCCCTGCCCTACGAGCAGTACTTC. Translating gives CASSYGSSLPYEQYF. This chain uses TRBV6-2 or TRBV6-3 with TRBJ2-7; a possible D gene is TRBD2 (5 bases). CDR1 MNHEY and CDR2 SVGEGT come from the germline V gene. The CDR3 runs to 15 residues. Trimming removed 2 bases at V and 2 bases at J, with 13 bases between.

The V call is TRBV28, the J call TRBJ1-6, with 7 bases that match TRBD1. This CDR3 is 14 amino acids long. Germline values: CDR1 MDHEN, CDR2 SYDVKM. Unmatched junction bases numbered 6, after V lost 7 bases and J lost 6 bases. DNA of the CDR3: TGTGCCAGCACCCCCGGGACAGTTAATTCACCCCTCCACTTT. Amino acid sequence: CASTPGTVNSPLHF.